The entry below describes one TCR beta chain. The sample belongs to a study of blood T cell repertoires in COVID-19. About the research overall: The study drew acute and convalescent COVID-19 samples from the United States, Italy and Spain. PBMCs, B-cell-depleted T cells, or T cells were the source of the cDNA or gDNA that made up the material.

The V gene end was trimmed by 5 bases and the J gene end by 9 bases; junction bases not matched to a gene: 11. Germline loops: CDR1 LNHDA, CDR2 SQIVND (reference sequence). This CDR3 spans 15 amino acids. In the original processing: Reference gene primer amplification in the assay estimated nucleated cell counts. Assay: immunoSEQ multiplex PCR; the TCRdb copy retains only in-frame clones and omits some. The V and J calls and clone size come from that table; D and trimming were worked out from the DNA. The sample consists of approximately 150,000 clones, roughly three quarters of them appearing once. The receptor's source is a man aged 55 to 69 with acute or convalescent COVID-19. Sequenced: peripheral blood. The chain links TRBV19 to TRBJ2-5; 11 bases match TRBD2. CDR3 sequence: CASSYTSGGSGAQYF. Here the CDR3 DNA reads TGTGCCAGTAGTTATACTAGCGGGGGTTCGGGGGCCCAGTACTTC.